What follows describes a single T cell receptor (beta chain). The sample originates from a study of T cell responses to AZD1222 COVID-19 vaccine. Germline CDR1 and CDR2: SEHNR and FQNEAQ (reference sequence). V lost 4 bases, J lost 8 bases, and 2 bases stayed unmatched. The CDR3 has 14 residues. TCRdb keeps only in-frame clones here, not all; method: immunoSEQ multiplex PCR. The table lists 210,000 or so clones, roughly 94% of them singletons, with around 1.7% in the top ten. The sequence came from an adult who received the MenACWY meningococcal vaccine as a control. The starting material was peripheral blood, obtained 28 days after the second dose of the MenACWY control vaccine. This chain uses TRBV7-9 with TRBJ1-6; TRBD1 matches at 10 bases. CDR3: CASSSGTGDSPLHF. The CDR3 DNA reads TGTGCCAGCAGCTCCGGGACAGGGGATTCACCCCTCCACTTT.